One sample yielded the 25 T cell receptor beta chains listed below, sequenced in a study of OX40 agonist ivuxolimab in advanced cancers. Clones were sequenced by immunoSEQ multiplex PCR, and TCRdb holds only the in-frame ones, with some missing. This table has some 66,000 clones, 70% to 80% appearing once. The source was CD4+ or CD8+ T cells sorted from blood, collected in a trial of the OX40 agonist ivuxolimab. All receptors derive from an adult with an advanced solid tumor such as melanoma, head and neck, liver or kidney cancer.

This sequence joins TRBV5-8 and TRBJ2-5, with a tentative D call TRBD1 (6 bases). The CDR3 has 16 amino acids. The germline gives CDR1 SGHTS, CDR2 YDEGEE. Trimming shortened V by 0 bases and J by 4 bases, and 16 bases separated the two germline ends. The CDR3 nucleotides are TGTGCCAGCAGCTTGGGGGGGACACTCTCTACAGAGACCCAGTACTTC. This gives the protein CASSLGGTLSTETQYF.

CDR3 nucleotide sequence: TGCGCCAGCAGCGGGACAGATCTGAACACTGAAGCTTTCTTT. As protein: CASSGTDLNTEAFF. The J gene is TRBJ1-1, the V gene TRBV5-1; 7 nucleotides match TRBD1. Germline-derived CDR1 and CDR2 are SGHRS and YFSETQ. The CDR3 has 14 amino acids. After removal of 4 bases from V and 0 bases from J, the junction contained 3 bases not matched to a gene.

This clone has a single count. The rearrangement joins TRBV28 to TRBJ1-5; 7 bases are a match to TRBD1. V gave up 6 bases and J gave up 9 bases; unmatched junction bases: 11. CDR1 is MDHEN and CDR2 is SYDVKM in the germline V gene. The CDR3 contains 14 residues. The CDR3 DNA is TGTGCCAGCAGCGTACTGACAGGGTCTGCGCCCCAGCATTTT. This translates into CASSVLTGSAPQHF.

The chain joins TRBV11-1 to TRBJ2-3; 15 positions agree with TRBD2. The CDR3 covers 16 residues. The J segment lost 6 bases and the V segment lost 4 bases, leaving 5 bases of the junction unmatched. Germline V lookup: CDR1 SGHAT, CDR2 FQDESV (reference sequence). The CDR3 sequence is CASSWGLAGGGDTQYF. For the CDR3, the DNA is TGTGCCAGCAGCTGGGGACTAGCGGGAGGAGGTGATACGCAGTATTTT.

Only a few counts were recorded for this clone. This chain links TRBV5-1 with TRBJ1-2; 7 bases are shared with TRBD1. The CDR3 covers 16 residues. V dropped 6 bases and J dropped 5; count of bases not matched to a gene: 16. CDR1 and CDR2 from the germline V gene are SGHRS and YFSETQ. This CDR3 is CASNEGDRGTVYGYTF. The CDR3, as DNA: TGCGCCAGCAACGAGGGGGACAGAGGGACGGTTTATGGCTACACCTTC.

V usage is TRBV10-3 and J usage is TRBJ1-2, with D hard to call. The germline V gene has CDR1 ENHRY and CDR2 SYGVKD. The CDR3 spans 13 residues. V was trimmed by 6 bases and J by 4 bases, leaving 12 bases between them. CDR3 nucleotides: TGTGCCATCAGCTTGGGGATAGGCTATGGCTACACCTTC. This translates into CAISLGIGYGYTF.

This sequence joins TRBV5-6 and TRBJ2-5; D gene unclear. The CDR3 contains 14 residues. With 4 bases removed from V and 2 bases from J, the gap between germline ends came to 12 bases. Germline CDR1 SGHDT, CDR2 YYEEEE. The CDR3 nucleotides are TGTGCCAGCAGCCCCCCCTGGGCACAAGAGACCCAGTACTTC. This gives the protein CASSPPWAQETQYF.

This rearrangement joins TRBV7-2 to TRBJ1-3; no firm D call. The V gene lost 5 bases and the J gene lost 0 bases, with 11 bases spanning the gap. The CDR3 sequence is 15 residues long. Germline loops: CDR1 SGHTA, CDR2 FQGNSA. CDR3 amino acids: CASSDRVLSGNTIYF. CDR3 nucleotides: TGTGCCAGCAGCGACCGGGTGCTCTCTGGAAACACCATATATTTT.

The chain carries TRBV5-6 and TRBJ2-7, with TRBD2 matching over 7 bases. The V gene's germline CDR1 is SGHDT and CDR2 YYEEEE. The CDR3 is 15 residues long. V was clipped by 0 bases and J by 3 bases; unmatched bases: 6. CDR3: CASSLAGGGLYEQYF. CDR3 bases: TGTGCCAGCAGCTTGGCGGGGGGAGGGCTCTACGAGCAGTACTTC.

The rearrangement links TRBV28 to TRBJ2-5; D is unresolved. The CDR3 is 13 amino acids. Between the trimmed V and J ends, which lost 4 bases and 2 bases, there was a span of 8 bases. The germline gives CDR1 MDHEN, CDR2 SYDVKM. The CDR3 region is CASSSPPQETQYF. The CDR3 nucleotides are TGTGCCAGCAGTTCCCCCCCACAAGAGACCCAGTACTTC.

The chain has TRBV27 and TRBJ2-5; D may be TRBD1 (6 bases). CDR1 MNHEY and CDR2 SMNVEV come from the germline V gene (reference sequence). Deletions cut 3 bases from V and 7 bases from J, with 15 bases between. The CDR3 contains 14 residues. For the CDR3, the DNA is TGTGCCAGCAGTTTTTCCTCAGGGGAATGGACCCAGTACTTC. Translated: CASSFSSGEWTQYF.

V is TRBV11-3 and J is TRBJ2-3, with D unclear. Germline assignment: CDR1 SGHNT and CDR2 YENEEA. V lost 9 bases to trimming and J lost 3 bases, with 13 bases between them. The CDR3 is made up of 13 amino acids. CDR3 sequence: CASSSQDTDTQYF. The CDR3 bases are TGTGCCAGTTCATCCCAGGATACAGATACGCAGTATTTT.

This chain connects TRBV5-1 to TRBJ1-1, with D unresolved. CDR3 size: 14 residues. From germline, CDR1 is SGHRS and CDR2 YFSETQ. The V end lost 0 bases, the J end lost 0 bases, and 6 bases lay between the germline ends. CDR3 residues: CASSLGPMNTEAFF. CDR3 coding DNA: TGCGCCAGCAGCTTGGGACCGATGAACACTGAAGCTTTCTTT.

The V gene is TRBV5-1, the J gene TRBJ2-6, with D possibly matching TRBD2 (5 bases). Germline CDR1 is SGHRS and CDR2 is YFSETQ. V lost 4 bases and J lost 4, with 12 bases in between. This CDR3 region has 15 residues. The CDR3 region is CASSPGLAGANVLTF. The DNA of the CDR3 is TGCGCCAGCAGCCCAGGACTGGCGGGGGCCAACGTCCTGACTTTC.

This sequence joins TRBV5-4 and TRBJ2-5, with D possibly being TRBD1 or TRBD2 (5 bases each). With 3 bases removed from V and 7 bases from J, the gap between germline ends came to 22 bases. Looked up from germline, CDR1 is SGHNT and CDR2 is YYREEE (reference sequence). This CDR3 contains 16 residues. The CDR3 protein is CASSSRAGTPVGTQYF. CDR3 DNA sequence: TGTGCCAGCAGCTCCCGGGCCGGGACGCCGGTGGGGACCCAGTACTTC.

The chain links TRBV28 to TRBJ1-4, with 9 bases fitting TRBD1. This CDR3 contains 13 residues. The germline CDR1 and CDR2 sequences are MDHEN and SYDVKM. With 9 bases clipped from V and 7 bases from J, the junction kept 6 bases outside the gene matches. CDR3 residues: CASIPGQGEKLFF. In DNA form, the CDR3 reads TGTGCCAGTATACCGGGACAGGGTGAAAAACTGTTTTTT.

This sequence joins TRBV7-9 and TRBJ1-5, with D hard to call. This CDR3 is built from 13 residues. Trimming took off 5 bases at V and 5 bases at J, with 10 bases between the two ends. Germline assignment: CDR1 SEHNR and CDR2 FQNEAQ (reference sequence). CDR3 nucleotide sequence: TGTGCCAGCAGCATAGTAGCGGATCAGCCCCAGCATTTT. It encodes CASSIVADQPQHF.

The chain recombines TRBV5-4 with TRBJ2-1; D possibly corresponds to TRBD1 (6 bases). Germline V gene lookup returns CDR1 SGHNT and CDR2 YYREEE (reference sequence). V was clipped by 4 bases and J by 9 bases, with 14 bases between them. The CDR3 loop spans 13 amino acids. The CDR3 nucleotides read TGTGCCAGCAGCCCGCAGGGGTGGAGTGAGCAGTTCTTC. This translates into CASSPQGWSEQFF.

The V call is TRBV19, the J call TRBJ2-1; 10 bases are shared with TRBD2. The CDR3 consists of 14 residues. With V trimmed by 5 bases and J by 10 bases, 8 bases remained unmatched. Germline CDR1 is LNHDA and CDR2 is SQIVND (reference sequence). In nucleotides, the CDR3 is TGTGCCAGTAGTGAGCGGGAGGGTCCCGAGGAGCAGTTCTTC. It yields the protein CASSEREGPEEQFF.

The rearrangement joins TRBV9 to TRBJ2-7; 12 bases are shared with TRBD2. After removal of 0 bases from V and 2 bases from J, the junction contained 9 bases not matched to a gene. The V gene's germline CDR1 is SGDLS and CDR2 YYNGEE. The CDR3 is 18 amino acids. DNA for the CDR3: TGTGCCAGCAGCGTAGGATCTAGCGGGAGGGCCTTTACCTACGAGCAGTACTTC. Its translation: CASSVGSSGRAFTYEQYF.

V usage is TRBV14 and J usage is TRBJ2-5; 11 positions match TRBD1. The J segment lost 5 bases and the V segment lost 5 bases, leaving 7 bases of the junction unmatched. The CDR3 is made up of 15 amino acids. Germline CDR1 is SGHDN and CDR2 is FVKESK. DNA for the CDR3: TGTGCCAGCAGCTCCGGGACAGGGGGTGTGGAGACCCAGTACTTC. Translation gives CASSSGTGGVETQYF.

Details on this clone: At one boundary the junction diverges from the germline segment, which might be a read error. The same CDR3 can be traced to other DNA sequences in this sample. The J gene is TRBJ2-7, the V gene TRBV4-1; perhaps D is TRBD1 or TRBD2 (5 bases each). CDR1 MGHRA and CDR2 YSYEKL come from the germline V gene. The CDR3 consists of 16 residues. The CDR3 DNA sequence: TGCGCCAGTAGCCATCCACCGGGGCGTGAGTGGCACGAGCAGTACTTC. This translates into CASSHPPGREWHEQYF.

The chain has TRBV18 and TRBJ2-7; 9 bases are a match to TRBD2. After removal of 0 bases from V and 5 bases from J, the junction contained 8 bases not matched to a gene. The CDR3 length is 16 residues. CDR1 is KGHSH, CDR2 LQKENI, per germline. The CDR3, as DNA: TGTGCCAGCTCACCACCGAATAGCGGGAGTCTACACGAGCAGTACTTC. Protein sequence: CASSPPNSGSLHEQYF.

V gene TRBV9 combines with J gene TRBJ2-1; D ambiguous. Germline V gene sequence: CDR1 SGDLS, CDR2 YYNGEE. This CDR3 is built from 13 residues. V was shortened by 0 bases and J by 8 bases, with 9 bases between the two germline ends. CDR3 region: CASSVVGSYEQFF. CDR3 sequence (DNA): TGTGCCAGCAGCGTAGTAGGGTCATATGAGCAGTTCTTC.

V usage is TRBV18 and J usage is TRBJ2-5; D is uncertain. CDR3 length equals 13 residues. The germline gives CDR1 KGHSH, CDR2 LQKENI. Trimming pared 2 bases from V and 5 bases from J, leaving 9 bases between. As DNA, the CDR3 is TGTGCCAGCTCACCAAAGAGCAGGGAGACCCAGTACTTC. This encodes CASSPKSRETQYF.